This TCR beta chain was sequenced during a study of blood T cell repertoires in COVID-19. In the authors' methods: Amplification of reference gene primers provided the estimated nucleated cell counts. Assay used: immunoSEQ multiplex PCR; TCRdb lists only in-frame clones, some missing. Clone size and V and J calls were adopted from that table, with D and trimming inferred from the DNA. This table holds 120,000 or so clones, roughly 87% found once. This TCR was recovered from a woman over 75 with acute or convalescent COVID-19. Sequencing was performed on peripheral blood.

Here the CDR3 DNA reads TGCGCCAGCAGCTTGGGGGCCTCTTCTACCCTTAATGAAAAACTGTTTTTT. Translated: CASSLGASSTLNEKLFF. The rearrangement links TRBV5-1 to TRBJ1-4; the D is unclear. The CDR3 consists of 17 residues. CDR1 and CDR2 (germline): SGHRS, YFSETQ. V dropped 0 bases and J dropped 4 bases, with 16 bases sitting between them.